The 8 T cell receptor beta chains below all came from one sample that was sequenced in a study of molecular identifiers for immune sequencing clone quantification. Each CDR3 protein gets one entry after TCRdb re-called the PCR reads with MiXCR. Among a few hundred thousand distinct CDR3 sequences listed, 25% were seen once. Material for sequencing was naive CD8+ T cells from blood, with Jurkat cell RNA spiked in. The sample's subset: FACS-sorted CD8+CD4-CCR7+CD45RA+ naive T cells. Receptor source: a human donor in good health. Some libraries in this study had Jurkat cell RNA spiked in.

This clonotype turned up a few times. CDR3 sequence: CAWRDSDYEQYF. The CDR3 DNA sequence: TGTGCCTGGAGGGACAGTGACTACGAGCAGTACTTC. This rearrangement joins TRBV30 to TRBJ2-7; TRBD1 is a possible D gene (6 bases). CDR3 size: 12 residues. CDR1 GTSNPN and CDR2 SVGIG come from the germline V gene (reference sequence). V lost 3 bases and J lost 3, with 9 bases in between.

In regard to this clonotype: At one end the junction does not follow the germline gene, possibly because of a read error. This chain links TRBV3-1 with TRBJ2-2; no firm D call. CDR3 length: 19 residues. The germline V gene encodes CDR1 LGHDT and CDR2 YNNKEL (reference sequence). CDR3 residues: CARSQDSRDPRRNTGELFF. The CDR3 DNA is TGTGCCCGCAGCCAAGATAGTAGGGATCCGAGACGAAACACCGGGGAGCTGTTTTTT.

With respect to this clonotype: A much larger clone lies one base from this, so it may be a read error. The chain recombines TRBV9 with TRBJ2-2; the D gene is possibly TRBD1 (6 bases). The CDR3 extends over 15 amino acids. Germline CDR1 SGDLS, CDR2 YYNGEE. This chain's CDR3 is CTSTTGTTNTGELFF. For the CDR3, the DNA is TGTACCAGCACCACCGGGACAACAAACACCGGGGAGCTGTTTTTT. Using reference TRBV9 and TRBJ2-2 for the parts outside the CDR3, the full variable domain is DSGVTQTPKHLITATGQRVTLRCSPRSGDLSVYWYQQSLDQGLQFLIQYYNGEERAKGNILERFSAQQFPDLHSELNLSSLELGDSALYFCTSTTGTTNTGELFFGEGSRLTVL.

On this clonotype itself: This sequence may be a read error, since a much larger clone differs from it by one base. The CDR3 carries no conserved terminal phenylalanine or tryptophan, so it likely arises from a read error. The CDR3 reads CASRKRGAGTDTQYL. DNA for the CDR3: TGTGCCAGCAGAAAAAGGGGGGCCGGCACAGATACGCAGTATCTT. V and J are TRBV27 and TRBJ2-3; D may match TRBD1 or TRBD2 (6 bases each). This CDR3 is 15 amino acids long. V lost 6 bases and J 1 base, leaving 14 bases between the germline ends. The V gene's germline CDR1 is MNHEY and CDR2 SMNVEV (reference sequence).

This clonotype was seen ten or more times. The rearrangement joins TRBV27 to TRBJ2-7; D may be TRBD1 (5 bases). Germline CDR1 reads MNHEY; CDR2 reads SMNVEV (reference sequence). Trimming took off 6 bases at V and 5 bases at J, with 14 bases between the two ends. This CDR3 has 13 residues. CDR3 nucleotide sequence: TGTGCCAGCAGCTATGGTCAGGGCAACGAGCAGTACTTC. It is translated as CASSYGQGNEQYF.

The CDR3 nucleotides read TGCAGTGCTAGAGATTGGCTAGCGGGGACCTTTACTCTCACAGATACGCAGTATTTT. This encodes CSARDWLAGTFTLTDTQYF. This sequence joins TRBV20-1 and TRBJ2-3; 9 bases match TRBD2. The trim removed 0 bases at V and 2 bases at J, leaving 15 bases unmatched. Germline CDR1 and CDR2: DFQATT and SNEGSKA (reference sequence). This CDR3 comprises 19 residues.

This clonotype was seen a handful of times. The chain combines TRBV7-3 with TRBJ2-1, with TRBD2 identical over 10 bases. The CDR3 totals 15 residues. The junction had 5 bases not matched to a gene; V was cut back by 2 bases and J by 7 bases. Germline V gives CDR1 SGHTA, CDR2 FQGTGA. The CDR3 reads CASSLLAGEMNEQFF. The CDR3 DNA reads TGTGCCAGCAGCTTACTAGCGGGAGAGATGAATGAGCAGTTCTTC.

The sample holds a few counts of this clonotype. The chain has TRBV7-9 and TRBJ1-1, with D possibly being TRBD1 (5 bases). This CDR3 has 17 amino acids. V was shortened by 5 bases and J by 7 bases, with 26 bases between the two germline ends. Germline V CDR1 and CDR2: SEHNR, FQNEAQ (reference sequence). CDR3 sequence reads: CASSRAQEAIGDFEAFF. In DNA form, the CDR3 reads TGTGCCAGCAGCCGTGCACAGGAGGCGATTGGCGATTTTGAAGCTTTCTTT.